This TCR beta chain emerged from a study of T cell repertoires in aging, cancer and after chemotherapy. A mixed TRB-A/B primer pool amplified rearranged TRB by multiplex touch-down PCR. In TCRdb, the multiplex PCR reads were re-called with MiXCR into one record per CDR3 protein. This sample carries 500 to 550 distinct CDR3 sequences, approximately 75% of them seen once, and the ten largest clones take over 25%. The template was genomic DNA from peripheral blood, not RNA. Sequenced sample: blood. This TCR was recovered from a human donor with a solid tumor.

CDR3 nucleotides: TGTGCCAGCAGCCAATCTCGACAGGCGACCACTGAAGCTTTCTTT. Translating it yields CASSQSRQATTEAFF. The chain uses TRBV5-5 and TRBJ1-1; a possible D gene is TRBD1 (6 bases). From germline, CDR1 is SGHKS and CDR2 YYEKEE (reference sequence). The CDR3 spans 15 residues. V was pared by 4 bases and J by 4 bases, with 17 bases between.